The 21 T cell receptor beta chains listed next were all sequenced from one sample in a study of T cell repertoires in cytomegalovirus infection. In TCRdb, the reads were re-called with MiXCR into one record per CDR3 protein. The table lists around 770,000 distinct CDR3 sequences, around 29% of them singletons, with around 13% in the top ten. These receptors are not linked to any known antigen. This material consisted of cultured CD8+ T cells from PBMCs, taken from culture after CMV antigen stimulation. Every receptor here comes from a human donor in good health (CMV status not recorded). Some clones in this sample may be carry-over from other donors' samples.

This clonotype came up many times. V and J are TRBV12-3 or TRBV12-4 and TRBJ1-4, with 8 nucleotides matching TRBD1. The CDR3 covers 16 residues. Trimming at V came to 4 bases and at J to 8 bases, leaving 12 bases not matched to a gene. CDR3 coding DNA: TGTGCCAGCAGTTCCTATGGACAGGGCGTGAGGGAAAAACTGTTTTTT. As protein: CASSSYGQGVREKLFF.

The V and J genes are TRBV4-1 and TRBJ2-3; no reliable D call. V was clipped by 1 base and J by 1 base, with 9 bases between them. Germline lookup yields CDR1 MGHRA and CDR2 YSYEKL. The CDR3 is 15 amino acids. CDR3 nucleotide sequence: TGCGCCAGCAGCCAAGTCGCCGAGGGCACAGATACGCAGTATTTT. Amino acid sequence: CASSQVAEGTDTQYF.

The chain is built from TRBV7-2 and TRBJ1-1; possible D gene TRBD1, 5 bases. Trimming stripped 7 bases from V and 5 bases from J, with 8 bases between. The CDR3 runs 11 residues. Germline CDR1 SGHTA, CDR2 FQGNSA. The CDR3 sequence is CASMEGTEAFF. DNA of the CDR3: TGTGCCAGCATGGAGGGGACTGAAGCTTTCTTT.

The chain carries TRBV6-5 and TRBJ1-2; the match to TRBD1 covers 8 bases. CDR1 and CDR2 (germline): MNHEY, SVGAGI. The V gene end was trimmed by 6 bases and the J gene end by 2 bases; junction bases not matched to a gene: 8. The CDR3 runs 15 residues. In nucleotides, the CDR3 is TGTGCCAGCAGCCACCGGACAGGGAAGAACTATGGCTACACCTTC. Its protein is CASSHRTGKNYGYTF.

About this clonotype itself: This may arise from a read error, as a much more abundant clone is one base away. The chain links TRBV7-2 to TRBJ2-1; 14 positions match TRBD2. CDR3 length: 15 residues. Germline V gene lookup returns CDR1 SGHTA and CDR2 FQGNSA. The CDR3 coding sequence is TGTGCCAGCAGCTGGGGACTAGCGGGGGCCAATGAGCAGTCCTTC. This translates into CASSWGLAGANEQSF.

The CDR3 DNA is TGTGCCAGCAGCCCCAGACTAGCGGCGAACTACAATGAGCAGTTCTTC. Its protein product is CASSPRLAANYNEQFF. The V and J genes are TRBV9 and TRBJ2-1, with 9 bases that match TRBD2. V lost 4 bases, J lost 3 bases, and 8 bases stayed unmatched. The length of the CDR3 is 16 residues. In germline, CDR1 is SGDLS, CDR2 YYNGEE.

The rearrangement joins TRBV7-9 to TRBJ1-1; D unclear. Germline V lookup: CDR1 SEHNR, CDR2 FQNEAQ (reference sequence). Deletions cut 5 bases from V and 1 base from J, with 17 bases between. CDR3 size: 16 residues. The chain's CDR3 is CASSPRATARNTEAFF. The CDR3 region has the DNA TGTGCCAGCAGCCCGAGAGCCACTGCTCGGAACACTGAAGCTTTCTTT. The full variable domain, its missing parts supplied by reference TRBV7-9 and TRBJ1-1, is DTGVSQNPRHKITKRGQNVTFRCDPISEHNRLYWYRQTLGQGPEFLTYFQNEAQLEKSRLLSDRFSAERPKGSFSTLEIQRTEQGDSAMYLCASSPRATARNTEAFFGQGTRLTVV.

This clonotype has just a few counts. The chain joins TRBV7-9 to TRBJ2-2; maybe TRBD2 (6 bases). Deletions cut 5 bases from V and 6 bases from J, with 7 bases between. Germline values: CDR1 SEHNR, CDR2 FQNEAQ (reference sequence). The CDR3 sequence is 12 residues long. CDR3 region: CASSTSPGELFF. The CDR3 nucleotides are TGTGCCAGCAGCACTAGCCCCGGGGAGCTGTTTTTT. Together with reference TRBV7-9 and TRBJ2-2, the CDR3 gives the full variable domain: DTGVSQNPRHKITKRGQNVTFRCDPISEHNRLYWYRQTLGQGPEFLTYFQNEAQLEKSRLLSDRFSAERPKGSFSTLEIQRTEQGDSAMYLCASSTSPGELFFGEGSRLTVL.

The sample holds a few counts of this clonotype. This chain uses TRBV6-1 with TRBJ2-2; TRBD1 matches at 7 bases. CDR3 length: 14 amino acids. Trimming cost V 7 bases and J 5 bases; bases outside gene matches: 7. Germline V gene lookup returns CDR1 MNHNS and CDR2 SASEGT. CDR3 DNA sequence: TGTGCCAGCACTGAGTCAGGGGGAACCGGGGAGCTGTTTTTT. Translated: CASTESGGTGELFF.

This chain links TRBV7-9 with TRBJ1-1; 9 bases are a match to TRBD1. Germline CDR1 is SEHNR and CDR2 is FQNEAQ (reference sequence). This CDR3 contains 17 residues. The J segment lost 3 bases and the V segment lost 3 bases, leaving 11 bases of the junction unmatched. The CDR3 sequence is CASSLGDRVREYTEAFF. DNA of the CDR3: TGTGCCAGCAGCTTGGGGGACAGGGTTCGAGAGTACACTGAAGCTTTCTTT.

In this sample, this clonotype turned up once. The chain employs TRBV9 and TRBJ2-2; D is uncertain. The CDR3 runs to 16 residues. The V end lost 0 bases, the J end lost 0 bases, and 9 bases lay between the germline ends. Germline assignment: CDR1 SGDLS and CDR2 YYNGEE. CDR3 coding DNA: TGTGCCAGCAGCGTAGCCCAGAAAGCGAACACCGGGGAGCTGTTTTTT. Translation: CASSVAQKANTGELFF.

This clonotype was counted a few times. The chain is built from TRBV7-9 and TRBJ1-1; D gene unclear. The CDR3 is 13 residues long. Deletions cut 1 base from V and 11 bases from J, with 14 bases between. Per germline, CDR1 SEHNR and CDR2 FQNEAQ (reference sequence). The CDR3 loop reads CASSLEITGKAFF. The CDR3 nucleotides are TGTGCCAGCAGCTTAGAAATAACTGGGAAGGCTTTCTTT.

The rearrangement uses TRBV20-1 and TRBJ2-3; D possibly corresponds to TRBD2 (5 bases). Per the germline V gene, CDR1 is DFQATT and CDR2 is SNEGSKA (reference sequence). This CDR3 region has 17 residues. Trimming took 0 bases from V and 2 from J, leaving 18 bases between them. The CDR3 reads CSAREPGILGITDTQYF. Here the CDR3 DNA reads TGCAGTGCTAGAGAGCCCGGGATTTTAGGGATCACAGATACGCAGTATTTT.

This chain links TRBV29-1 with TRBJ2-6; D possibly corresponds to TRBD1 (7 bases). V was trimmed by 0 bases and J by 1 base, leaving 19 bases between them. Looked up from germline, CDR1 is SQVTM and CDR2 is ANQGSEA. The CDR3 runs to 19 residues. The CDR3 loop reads CSVEDQGGPESSGANVLTF. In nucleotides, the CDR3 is TGCAGCGTTGAAGATCAGGGGGGACCAGAATCTTCTGGGGCCAACGTCCTGACTTTC.

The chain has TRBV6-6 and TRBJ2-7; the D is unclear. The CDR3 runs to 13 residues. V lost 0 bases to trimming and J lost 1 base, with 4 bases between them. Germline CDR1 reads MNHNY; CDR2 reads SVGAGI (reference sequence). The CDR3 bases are TGTGCCAGCAGTTACTCGCCGTCCTACGAGCAGTACTTC. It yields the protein CASSYSPSYEQYF.

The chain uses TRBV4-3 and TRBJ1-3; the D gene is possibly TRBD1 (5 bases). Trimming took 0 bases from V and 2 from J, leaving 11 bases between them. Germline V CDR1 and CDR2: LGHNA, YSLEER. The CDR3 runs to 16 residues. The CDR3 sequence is CASSQDLMGAGNTIYF. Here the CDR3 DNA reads TGCGCCAGCAGCCAAGATCTAATGGGGGCTGGAAACACCATATATTTT.

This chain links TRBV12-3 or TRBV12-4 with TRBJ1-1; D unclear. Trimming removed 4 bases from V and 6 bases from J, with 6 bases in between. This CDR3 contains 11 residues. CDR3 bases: TGTGCCAGCAGTTCTTGGCCTGAAGCTTTCTTT. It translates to CASSSWPEAFF.

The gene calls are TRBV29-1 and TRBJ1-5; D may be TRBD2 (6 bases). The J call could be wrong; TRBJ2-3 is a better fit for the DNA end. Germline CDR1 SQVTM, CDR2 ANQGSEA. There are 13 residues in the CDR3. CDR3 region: CSVSGGGNQPQYF. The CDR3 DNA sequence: TGCAGCGTCTCCGGGGGAGGCAATCAGCCCCAGTATTTT.

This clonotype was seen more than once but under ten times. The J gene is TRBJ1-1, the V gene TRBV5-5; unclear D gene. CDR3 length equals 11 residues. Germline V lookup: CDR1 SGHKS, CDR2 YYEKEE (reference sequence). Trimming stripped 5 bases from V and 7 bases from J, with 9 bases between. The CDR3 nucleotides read TGTGCCAGCAGGGAGGGTGGTGAAGCTTTCTTT. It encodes CASREGGEAFF.

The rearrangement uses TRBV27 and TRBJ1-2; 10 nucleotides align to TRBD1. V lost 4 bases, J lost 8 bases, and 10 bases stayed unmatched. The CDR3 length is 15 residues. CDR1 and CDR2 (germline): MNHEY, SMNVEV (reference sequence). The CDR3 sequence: CASSSPGTGEEGYTF. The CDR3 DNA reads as TGTGCCAGCAGTTCCCCCGGGACAGGGGAAGAGGGCTACACCTTC.

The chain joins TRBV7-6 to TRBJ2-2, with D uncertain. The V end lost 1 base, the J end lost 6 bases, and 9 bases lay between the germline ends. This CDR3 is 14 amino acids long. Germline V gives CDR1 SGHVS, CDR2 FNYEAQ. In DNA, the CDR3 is TGTGCCAGCAGCTTAGGTTACTCGTCCGGGGAGCTGTTTTTT. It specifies CASSLGYSSGELFF.